This note documents a single T cell receptor (beta chain) sequence. Its antigen is unidentified. Sequencing used immunoSEQ multiplex PCR; TCRdb keeps in-frame clones, though not all of them. The repertoire holds some 86,000 clones, with around nine tenths as singletons. Time point specified: cycle 4 day 1 (C4D1), after less than seven weeks of nivolumab. No patient escaped relapse after autologous stem cell transplantation, and brentuximab vedotin exposure varied. This sample was included in a study of PD-1 blockade in classical Hodgkin lymphoma. Findings of the study overall: Diversity in CD4+ TCRs, unlike that measured in CD8+ TCRs, had risen significantly by C4D1.

This CDR3 has 16 amino acids. J was trimmed by 3 bases and V by 0 bases; bases with no gene match: 3. Looked up from germline, CDR1 is LNHNV and CDR2 is YYDKDF (reference sequence). Here the sequenced sample was peripheral blood mononuclear cells (PBMCs), taken before the fourth cycle of nivolumab. The chain combines TRBV15 with TRBJ1-5; TRBD1 matches 9 bases. This TCR came from a human donor with classical Hodgkin lymphoma. CDR3 in DNA: TGTGCCACCAGCAGAGATACAGGGGGCTCCAATCAGCCCCAGCATTTT. Residues: CATSRDTGGSNQPQHF.